A single sample gave rise to the 25 T cell receptor beta chains below, sequenced in a study of cytomegalovirus exposure and HLA in healthy donors. PCR employed 60 Vbeta and 13 Jbeta primers. Sequenced by immunoSEQ multiplex PCR; TCRdb stores in-frame clones only, minus some. The repertoire consists of hundreds of thousands of clones, with about 82% occurring once and the leading ten covering 2.5% to 3.5%. The sample comprised PBMCs. All receptors derive from a young man in good health and CMV-seronegative.

The DNA for the CDR3 is TGTGCCAGCAGCCGCCATCAGGATGAGCAGTTCTTC. Translating gives CASSRHQDEQFF. V gene TRBV7-6 combines with J gene TRBJ2-1; D not resolved. In germline, CDR1 is SGHVS, CDR2 FNYEAQ. Trimming shortened V by 5 bases and J by 8 bases, and 10 bases separated the two germline ends. The CDR3 is 12 amino acids.

This clone was detected a few times. CDR3 sequence reads: CASSPDKLSSYEQFF. CDR3 nucleotide sequence: TGTGCCAGCAGCCCCGACAAATTATCTAGCTATGAGCAGTTCTTC. The chain combines TRBV11-2 with TRBJ2-1; TRBD2 is a possible D gene (5 bases). The length of the CDR3 is 15 residues. Trimming took off 5 bases at V and 8 bases at J, with 19 bases between the two ends. The V gene's germline CDR1 is SGHAT and CDR2 FQNNGV. The full variable domain, its missing parts supplied by reference TRBV11-2 and TRBJ2-1, is EAGVAQSPRYKIIEKRQSVAFWCNPISGHATLYWYQQILGQGPKLLIQFQNNGVVDDSQLPKDRFSAERLKGVDSTLKIQPAKLEDSAVYLCASSPDKLSSYEQFFGPGTRLTVL.

The gene calls are TRBV7-9 and TRBJ1-3; 7 positions agree with TRBD1. J was trimmed by 3 bases and V by 5 bases; bases with no gene match: 4. The germline gives CDR1 SEHNR, CDR2 FQNEAQ (reference sequence). This CDR3 contains 14 residues. CDR3 region: CASSETGYGNTIYF. In DNA, the CDR3 is TGTGCCAGCAGCGAGACAGGGTATGGAAACACCATATATTTT.

J is TRBJ2-5 and V is TRBV29-1; 7 nucleotides line up with TRBD2. Germline V CDR1 and CDR2: SQVTM, ANQGSEA. The CDR3 spans 12 residues. V was clipped by 4 bases and J by 5 bases; unmatched bases: 4. The CDR3, as DNA: TGCAGCGTTGGACTAGCCGGTGAGACCCAGTACTTC. Amino acid sequence: CSVGLAGETQYF.

The chain joins TRBV7-3 to TRBJ2-5, with D perhaps TRBD2 (5 bases). V lost 8 bases and J 4 bases, leaving 17 bases between the germline ends. CDR1 and CDR2 (germline): SGHTA, FQGTGA. The CDR3 loop spans 14 amino acids. The CDR3 here is CASSLGSGIETQYF. DNA for the CDR3: TGTGCCAGCTCTTTGGGGTCGGGGATAGAGACCCAGTACTTC.

V is TRBV5-1 and J is TRBJ2-6, with D possibly TRBD1 on 6 matching bases. This CDR3 contains 15 residues. CDR1 SGHRS and CDR2 YFSETQ come from the germline V gene. The germline V and J ends were trimmed by 2 bases and 2 bases, with 8 bases remaining between them. The CDR3 DNA follows: TGCGCCAGCAGCTTTCCAGGGGCTGGGGCCAACGTCCTGACTTTC. Protein product: CASSFPGAGANVLTF.

The chain carries TRBV7-8 and TRBJ2-1; D perhaps matches TRBD2 (6 bases). The CDR3 is 15 residues long. The germline V and J ends were trimmed by 5 bases and 5 bases, with 16 bases remaining between them. Per the germline V gene, CDR1 is SGHVS and CDR2 is FQNEAQ. CDR3 DNA: TGTGCCAGCAGCCCCCTTCGGGCGGGGCACAATGAGCAGTTCTTC. It specifies CASSPLRAGHNEQFF.

The rearrangement links TRBV19 to TRBJ1-1, with D uncertain. Trimming pared 5 bases from V and 3 bases from J, leaving 10 bases between. Germline V CDR1 and CDR2: LNHDA, SQIVND (reference sequence). The CDR3 has 13 amino acids. The CDR3 is CASSLRRDTEAFF. CDR3 DNA: TGTGCCAGTAGTTTGAGGAGAGACACTGAAGCTTTCTTT.

The table lists this clone with a count of one. The chain joins TRBV7-2 to TRBJ1-2; 8 nucleotides align to TRBD1. The CDR3 is 15 amino acids. V trimming: 1 base; J trimming: 7 bases; junction bases outside the gene matches: 8. Germline assignment: CDR1 SGHTA and CDR2 FQGNSA. CDR3 sequence (DNA): TGTGCCAGCAGCTTAGAAAACAGGGGGAGCGGTGGCTACACCTTC. It translates to CASSLENRGSGGYTF.

There are a few counts of this clone. The chain couples TRBV4-3 to TRBJ1-4, with D hard to call. The V gene's germline CDR1 is LGHNA and CDR2 YSLEER. CDR3 length: 15 residues. V shed 7 bases and J shed 8 bases, with 20 bases lying between them. The chain's CDR3 is CASTRILAPGEKLFF. CDR3 sequence (DNA): TGCGCCAGCACCCGGATCCTAGCTCCGGGCGAAAAACTGTTTTTT.

About this clone itself: At one of its ends the junction is not consistent with the germline gene, which may arise from a read error. The CDR3, as DNA: TGTGCTAGCAGCTTGCTCTCTGGGAGCGCCGGGGAGCTGTTTTTT. Amino acid sequence: CASSLLSGSAGELFF. The chain recombines TRBV7-7 with TRBJ2-2; D is possibly TRBD2 (5 bases). This CDR3 contains 15 residues. The germline V gene encodes CDR1 SSHAT and CDR2 FNYEAQ (reference sequence).

The rearrangement joins TRBV2 to TRBJ2-1; no definite D call. Germline-derived CDR1 and CDR2 are SNHLY and FYNNEI. This CDR3 is 14 amino acids long. V lost 5 bases to trimming and J lost 4 bases, with 12 bases between them. Written as DNA, the CDR3 is TGTGCCAGCAGTCCAGAGGTACTTTACAATGAGCAGTTCTTC. Protein: CASSPEVLYNEQFF. Supplemented by reference TRBV2 and TRBJ2-1, the full variable domain reads EPEVTQTPSHQVTQMGQEVILRCVPISNHLYFYWYRQILGQKVEFLVSFYNNEISEKSEIFDDQFSVERPDGSNFTLKIRSTKLEDSAMYFCASSPEVLYNEQFFGPGTRLTVL.

The rearrangement joins TRBV19 to TRBJ1-3, with no clear D. CDR1 LNHDA and CDR2 SQIVND come from the germline V gene (reference sequence). V gave up 5 bases and J gave up 2 bases, with 7 bases separating them. The CDR3 covers 13 residues. The CDR3 region is CASSPEPGNTIYF. The CDR3 DNA sequence: TGTGCCAGTAGTCCCGAGCCTGGAAACACCATATATTTT.

This chain joins TRBV11-2 and TRBJ1-1; a possible D gene is TRBD1 (5 bases). Germline V lookup: CDR1 SGHAT, CDR2 FQNNGV. With 4 bases removed from V and 5 bases from J, the gap between germline ends came to 23 bases. This CDR3 has 17 residues. This CDR3 reads CASSSGVRGSRGTEAFF. CDR3 DNA: TGTGCCAGCAGCTCGGGGGTCCGCGGGAGCCGAGGGACTGAAGCTTTCTTT.

The chain uses TRBV28 and TRBJ1-1; 7 bases match TRBD1. The CDR3 loop spans 16 amino acids. Trimming cost V 5 bases and J 8 bases; bases outside gene matches: 17. In germline, CDR1 is MDHEN, CDR2 SYDVKM. CDR3 sequence: CASSTLTGSLVGEAFF. The CDR3 DNA sequence: TGTGCCAGCAGTACCCTGACAGGGTCGCTTGTAGGGGAAGCTTTCTTT. Drawing the rest from reference TRBV28 and TRBJ1-1, the complete variable domain is DVKVTQSSRYLVKRTGEKVFLECVQDMDHENMFWYRQDPGLGLRLIYFSYDVKMKEKGDIPEGYSVSREKKERFSLILESASTNQTSMYLCASSTLTGSLVGEAFFGQGTRLTVV.

The chain joins TRBV9 to TRBJ2-3; TRBD2 agrees at 13 bases. With V trimmed by 2 bases and J by 4 bases, 4 bases remained unmatched. This CDR3 has 16 amino acids. The germline V gene encodes CDR1 SGDLS and CDR2 YYNGEE. CDR3 region: CASSVGLAGLADTQYF. In DNA, the CDR3 is TGTGCCAGCAGCGTGGGACTAGCGGGGCTCGCAGATACGCAGTATTTT.

The chain carries TRBV2 and TRBJ1-4, with 7 bases matching TRBD1. V lost 6 bases and J lost 4; bases outside the gene matches: 8. CDR1 SNHLY and CDR2 FYNNEI come from the germline V gene. This CDR3 comprises 15 residues. The DNA for the CDR3 is TGTGCCAGCAGAGCTAACAGGGGACTTAATGAAAAACTGTTTTTT. Encoded protein: CASRANRGLNEKLFF.

The V and J genes are TRBV19 and TRBJ1-6; D gene unclear. The CDR3 contains 15 residues. Germline loops: CDR1 LNHDA, CDR2 SQIVND (reference sequence). Trimming took 5 bases from V and 7 from J, leaving 15 bases between them. The CDR3 loop reads CASSPRGGPNSPLHF. DNA of the CDR3: TGTGCCAGTAGTCCACGGGGTGGCCCGAATTCACCCCTCCACTTT.

This clone was detected only once. The chain combines TRBV27 with TRBJ2-2, with 13 bases identical to TRBD2. The V segment lost 6 bases and the J segment 0 bases; nucleotides outside the gene matches: 7. Germline V lookup: CDR1 MNHEY, CDR2 SMNVEV (reference sequence). CDR3 length equals 18 residues. The CDR3 DNA follows: TGTGCCAGCAGCCATGGACTAGCGGGGGCCACGAACACCGGGGAGCTGTTTTTT. As protein: CASSHGLAGATNTGELFF.

The chain has TRBV5-1 and TRBJ1-1, with 10 bases aligning to TRBD1. V dropped 9 bases and J dropped 0; count of bases not matched to a gene: 8. The CDR3 sequence is 15 residues long. Germline V lookup: CDR1 SGHRS, CDR2 YFSETQ. Written as DNA, the CDR3 is TGCGCCACCCCCGGGGACAGGGGCATGAACACTGAAGCTTTCTTT. It specifies CATPGDRGMNTEAFF.

The chain links TRBV19 to TRBJ1-2; D unresolved. The CDR3 is made up of 15 amino acids. From germline, CDR1 is LNHDA and CDR2 SQIVND (reference sequence). V was cut by 2 bases and J by 2 bases, with 12 bases left in between. The CDR3 reads CASSIPTVGNYGYTF. The DNA for the CDR3 is TGTGCCAGTAGTATACCGACGGTGGGCAACTATGGCTACACCTTC.

The chain links TRBV5-1 to TRBJ2-7; a possible D gene is TRBD2 (6 bases). There are 15 residues in the CDR3. The V end was cut by 0 bases, the J end by 2 bases, with 12 bases between. Germline loops: CDR1 SGHRS, CDR2 YFSETQ. Written as DNA, the CDR3 is TGCGCCAGCAGCTTGGCGGGAGAAGGCCCCTACGAGCAGTACTTC. It is translated as CASSLAGEGPYEQYF.

V usage is TRBV18 and J usage is TRBJ2-1; 12 bases are a match to TRBD2. The V and J ends lost 6 bases and 8 bases, in that order; junction bases with no gene match: 8. CDR1 and CDR2 from the germline V gene are KGHSH and LQKENI. The CDR3 runs to 15 residues. DNA for the CDR3: TGTGCCAGCTCCCAACCTAGCGGGGGGGCGTATGAGCAGTTCTTC. This gives the protein CASSQPSGGAYEQFF.

V is TRBV6-1 and J is TRBJ2-3; the match to TRBD2 covers 12 bases. V gave up 2 bases and J gave up 4 bases; unmatched junction bases: 4. This CDR3 region has 16 residues. The V gene's germline CDR1 is MNHNS and CDR2 SASEGT. CDR3 sequence reads: CASSETGLAGPDTQYF. The CDR3 DNA follows: TGTGCCAGCAGTGAAACAGGACTAGCGGGGCCAGATACGCAGTATTTT.

CDR3 sequence reads: CASSWGTSGEYEQFF. The CDR3 DNA sequence: TGCGCCAGCAGCTGGGGGACTAGCGGGGAGTATGAGCAGTTCTTC. V gene TRBV5-1 combines with J gene TRBJ2-1; TRBD2 matches 13 bases. This CDR3 has 15 residues. Germline loops: CDR1 SGHRS, CDR2 YFSETQ. The J segment lost 8 bases and the V segment lost 3 bases, leaving 5 bases of the junction unmatched.